These 9 T cell receptor beta chains originate from one sample sequenced in a study of CD8+ T cells in alopecia areata. It was cDNA, reverse transcribed from extracted RNA, that served as the sequencing template. Clones were read by immunoSEQ multiplex PCR, and TCRdb kept only the in-frame ones, dropping some. Altogether roughly 180,000 clones are present, 50% to 70% being singletons, with the ten largest covering roughly 1.7%. The sequenced sample was CD4+ T cells sorted from blood, obtained at week 0. The receptor source for this set is a human donor with alopecia areata.

V usage is TRBV30 and J usage is TRBJ2-2; tentatively, D is TRBD1 or TRBD2 (6 bases each). The CDR3 loop spans 14 amino acids. Germline assignment: CDR1 GTSNPN and CDR2 SVGIG (reference sequence). V lost 5 bases to trimming and J lost 3 bases, with 13 bases between them. The CDR3 coding sequence is TGTGCCTGGGAAGGGGGGCGACACACCGGGGAGCTGTTTTTT. The encoded protein is CAWEGGRHTGELFF.

The chain recombines TRBV29-1 with TRBJ1-2; 10 bases line up with TRBD1. The CDR3 runs to 13 residues. Trimming at V came to 6 bases and at J to 2 bases, leaving 3 bases not matched to a gene. The germline V gene encodes CDR1 SQVTM and CDR2 ANQGSEA. CDR3 DNA sequence: TGCAGCGTCGGACAGGGGGTAAACTATGGCTACACCTTC. Its protein product is CSVGQGVNYGYTF. The full variable domain, its missing parts supplied by reference TRBV29-1 and TRBJ1-2, is SAVISQKPSRDICQRGTSLTIQCQVDSQVTMMFWYRQQPGQSLTLIATANQGSEATYESGFVIDKFPISRPNLTFSTLTVSNMSPEDSSIYLCSVGQGVNYGYTFGSGTRLTVV.

This rearrangement joins TRBV29-1 to TRBJ1-1; the D is unclear. Trimming took 4 bases from V and 1 from J, leaving 7 bases between them. This CDR3 is 12 amino acids long. From germline, CDR1 is SQVTM and CDR2 ANQGSEA. Written as DNA, the CDR3 is TGCAGCGTTGGATCCCAGAACACTGAAGCTTTCTTT. It specifies CSVGSQNTEAFF.

This clone was detected only a few times. This chain links TRBV27 with TRBJ1-6; the D is unclear. Trimming removed 6 bases at V and 9 bases at J, with 24 bases between. This CDR3 spans 17 amino acids. The germline gives CDR1 MNHEY, CDR2 SMNVEV (reference sequence). This CDR3 is CASSPGSGPRVRSPLHF. In DNA, the CDR3 is TGTGCCAGCAGCCCGGGATCTGGACCTCGAGTCCGTTCACCCCTCCACTTT.

There are many counts of this clone. This chain joins TRBV12-5 and TRBJ2-1; TRBD2 is a possible D gene (5 bases). The germline V gene encodes CDR1 LGHNT and CDR2 FRNRAP. The CDR3 extends over 16 amino acids. V lost 0 bases, J lost 0 bases, and 9 bases lay in between. The CDR3 region is CASGLVLGSSYNEQFF. CDR3 DNA sequence: TGTGCTAGTGGTTTGGTATTGGGGAGCTCCTACAATGAGCAGTTCTTC.

This clone was seen a few times. The rearrangement uses TRBV4-1 and TRBJ2-2; perhaps TRBD1 as D (6 bases). V was pared by 11 bases and J by 1 base, with 20 bases between. Germline CDR1 is MGHRA and CDR2 is YSYEKL. The CDR3 extends over 16 amino acids. CDR3 region: CAGNTGTAENTGELFF. CDR3 coding DNA: TGCGCCGGAAACACAGGGACCGCAGAGAACACCGGGGAGCTGTTTTTT.

This clone was seen only a few times. The V and J genes are TRBV29-1 and TRBJ1-1; D not certain. This CDR3 is built from 12 residues. Trimming cost V 5 bases and J 4 bases, with 11 bases left between them. Germline lookup yields CDR1 SQVTM and CDR2 ANQGSEA. CDR3 sequence: CSVNFFGTEAFF. The CDR3 DNA follows: TGCAGCGTTAACTTCTTTGGCACTGAAGCTTTCTTT.

The V and J genes are TRBV30 and TRBJ1-5; a possible D gene is TRBD1 (6 bases). The germline V and J ends were trimmed by 2 bases and 5 bases, with 13 bases remaining between them. The V gene's germline CDR1 is GTSNPN and CDR2 SVGIG (reference sequence). CDR3 size: 14 residues. Here the CDR3 reads CAWSKGGPYQPQHF. CDR3 bases: TGTGCCTGGAGTAAGGGGGGGCCCTATCAGCCCCAGCATTTT.

The V call is TRBV5-1, the J call TRBJ1-1, with D maybe TRBD1 (5 bases). Germline V gene sequence: CDR1 SGHRS, CDR2 YFSETQ. Trimming removed 4 bases from V and 0 bases from J, with 13 bases in between. The CDR3 sequence is 15 residues long. DNA of the CDR3: TGCGCCAGCAGCGATCCGGGACGAATGAACACTGAAGCTTTCTTT. It translates to CASSDPGRMNTEAFF.